This entry describes one TCR beta chain. Its antigen is not identified. The data belong to a study of T cell responses to AZD1222 COVID-19 vaccine. Study-level points and caveats: Every sample of the repertoires postdated the peak T cell response. A mostly white British donor set with more females was recruited, and clonal diversity was possibly underestimated. Among spike-specific TCRs, nearly half reportedly target unmutated variant regions. Once two AZD1222 doses were given, Spike-specific TCR breadth and depth went up.

Sequencing was performed with immunoSEQ multiplex PCR; in TCRdb, only in-frame clones are kept and a portion is missing. Of some 140,000 clones in the sample, about 92% were seen once. Germline values: CDR1 SEHNR, CDR2 FQNEAQ (reference sequence). Trimming removed 7 bases from V and 8 bases from J, with 11 bases in between. CDR3 size: 12 residues. This sequence originates from an adult in good health. The sequencing here drew on peripheral blood, taken on day 0 of AZD1222 vaccination. V usage is TRBV7-9 and J usage is TRBJ1-4; D remains unclear. For the CDR3, the DNA is TGTGCCAGCATCGGGTTGAAGGAAAAACTGTTTTTT. This encodes CASIGLKEKLFF.